This T cell receptor (beta chain) was sequenced in a study of blood T cells in healthy people across ages. Study conclusions and caveats: Reliance upon unsorted PBMCs precluded definitive naive versus antigen-experienced comparison.

A word on this clonotype: The antigen is unknown.

Primers used in a second PCR of roughly 7 to 12 cycles were a sample-barcoded 5' primer and a J-beta primer mix. TCRdb independently ran MiXCR on the 5' RACE reads; one entry per CDR3 protein. The sample records more than 1,000,000 distinct CDR3 sequences, roughly a quarter being singletons. The V gene's germline CDR1 is MNHEY and CDR2 SVGAGI. This CDR3 has 15 residues. Trimming stripped 2 bases from V and 2 bases from J, with 11 bases between. The same sample was also used in a study of T cells of mothers and their children. As that study records: In unrelated and related pairs, TCR recombination output is shaped in a similar way by thymic selection. The authors detected no persistent microchimeric T cell clones.

Material: blood. V is TRBV6-5 and J is TRBJ2-3; either TRBD1 or TRBD2 may fit D (6 bases each). This TCR was sampled from a girl aged 2 to 10 in good health. The CDR3 DNA is TGTGCCAGCAGTTACCGTCGGGGGCCCACAGATACGCAGTATTTT. This encodes CASSYRRGPTDTQYF.